This TCR beta chain is drawn from a study of blood T cell repertoires in COVID-19. In the study overall: Samples came from the United States, Italy and Spain, spanning acute and convalescent COVID-19. In each case, the material was cDNA or gDNA derived from T cells, B-cell-depleted T cells, or PBMCs.

In the source study's methods: Amplifying reference gene primers gave estimates of nucleated cell counts. Data came from immunoSEQ multiplex PCR; TCRdb stores just in-frame clones and leaves some out. V and J calls and clone size are as listed in that table; D and trimming were resolved from the DNA. The table records 65,000 to 75,000 clones, 60% to 80% of them present only once. Per germline, CDR1 SGHNT and CDR2 YENEEA. The length of the CDR3 is 13 residues. The J segment lost 4 bases and the V segment lost 3 bases, leaving 0 bases of the junction unmatched. The chain carries TRBV11-3 and TRBJ1-3; 7 bases fit TRBD1. The sequencing input was peripheral blood. The sequence was obtained from a human donor in a cohort sampled during active COVID-19. In DNA, the CDR3 is TGTGCCAGCAGCTTGGGACAGGGAAACACCATATATTTT. This gives the protein CASSLGQGNTIYF.